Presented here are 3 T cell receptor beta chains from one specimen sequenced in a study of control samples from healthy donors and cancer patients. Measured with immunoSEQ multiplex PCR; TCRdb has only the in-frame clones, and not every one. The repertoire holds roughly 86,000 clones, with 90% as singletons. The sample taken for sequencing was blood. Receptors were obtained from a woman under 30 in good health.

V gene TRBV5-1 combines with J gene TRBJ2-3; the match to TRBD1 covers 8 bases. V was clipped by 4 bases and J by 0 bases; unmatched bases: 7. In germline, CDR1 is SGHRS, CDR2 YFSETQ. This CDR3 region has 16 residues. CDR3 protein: CASSIGQGGSTDTQYF. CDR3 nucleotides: TGCGCCAGCAGCATTGGACAGGGCGGTAGCACAGATACGCAGTATTTT.

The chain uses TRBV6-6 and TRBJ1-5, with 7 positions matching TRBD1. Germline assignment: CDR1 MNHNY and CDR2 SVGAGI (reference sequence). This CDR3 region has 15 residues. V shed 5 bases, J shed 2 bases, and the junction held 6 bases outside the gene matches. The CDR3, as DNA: TGTGCCAGCAGTCGTGGACAGGAGGGCAATCAGCCCCAGCATTTT. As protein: CASSRGQEGNQPQHF.

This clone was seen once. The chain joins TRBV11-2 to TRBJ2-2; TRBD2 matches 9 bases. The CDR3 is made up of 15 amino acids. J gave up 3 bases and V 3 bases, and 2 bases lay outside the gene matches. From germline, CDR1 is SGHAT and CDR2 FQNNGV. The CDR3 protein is CASSLRLADTGELFF. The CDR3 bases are TGTGCCAGCAGCTTGCGACTAGCGGACACCGGGGAGCTGTTTTTT.